These 32 T cell receptor beta chains were all obtained from the same sample, sequenced in a study of blood T cell repertoires in COVID-19. Only in-frame clones appear in the TCRdb table, and some are missing; sequencing was by immunoSEQ multiplex PCR. The repertoire holds 90,000 or so clones, around 90% seen once, with roughly 11% in the top ten. What was sequenced was peripheral blood. The receptor source for this set is a man aged 80 or over with acute or convalescent COVID-19.

The J gene is TRBJ2-7, the V gene TRBV11-2, with 12 nucleotides matching TRBD1. The CDR3 consists of 14 residues. Germline CDR1 reads SGHAT; CDR2 reads FQNNGV. V lost 5 bases to trimming and J lost 7 bases; unmatched junction nucleotides: 6. This CDR3 is CASSQGQGAWEQYF. The CDR3 DNA follows: TGTGCCAGCAGCCAGGGACAGGGGGCGTGGGAGCAGTACTTC.

CDR3 sequence: CASSVGGNTGELFF. In DNA, the CDR3 is TGCGCCAGCAGCGTCGGGGGGAACACCGGGGAGCTGTTTTTT. The J gene is TRBJ2-2, the V gene TRBV5-1; D may be TRBD2 (6 bases). Trimming removed 4 bases at V and 1 base at J, with 8 bases between. Germline values: CDR1 SGHRS, CDR2 YFSETQ. The CDR3 spans 14 residues.

This clone was detected once. CDR3 sequence reads: CASSLIQRGTEAFF. The CDR3 DNA sequence: TGTGCCAGCAGCTTAATCCAGCGTGGCACTGAAGCTTTCTTT. V gene TRBV7-9 combines with J gene TRBJ1-1, with D uncertain. Germline V gene data show CDR1 as SEHNR and CDR2 as FQNEAQ (reference sequence). Trimming took 2 bases from V and 4 from J, leaving 11 bases between them. This CDR3 has 14 residues. Looking up the rest from reference TRBV7-9 and TRBJ1-1 gives the full variable domain: DTGVSQNPRHKITKRGQNVTFRCDPISEHNRLYWYRQTLGQGPEFLTYFQNEAQLEKSRLLSDRFSAERPKGSFSTLEIQRTEQGDSAMYLCASSLIQRGTEAFFGQGTRLTVV.

This chain uses TRBV18 with TRBJ1-1, with D hard to call. There are 13 residues in the CDR3. V lost 5 bases and J lost 3, with 10 bases in between. From germline, CDR1 is KGHSH and CDR2 LQKENI. Written as DNA, the CDR3 is TGTGCCAGCTCATCGAGTGTGGACACTGAAGCTTTCTTT. Translating gives CASSSSVDTEAFF.

V is TRBV7-9 and J is TRBJ2-3; TRBD2 agrees at 7 bases. This CDR3 is 14 amino acids long. In germline, CDR1 is SEHNR, CDR2 FQNEAQ (reference sequence). V dropped 6 bases and J dropped 6; count of bases not matched to a gene: 9. The CDR3 nucleotides are TGTGCCAGCAGTTCTAGCGGCGGGTCCGATACGCAGTATTTT. It codes for CASSSSGGSDTQYF.

The rearrangement links TRBV6-6 to TRBJ1-1; 7 nucleotides match TRBD1. From germline, CDR1 is MNHNY and CDR2 SVGAGI (reference sequence). Germline trimming cut 6 bases from V and 3 bases from J; bases unmatched to any gene: 7. This CDR3 region has 14 residues. The DNA of the CDR3 is TGTGCCAGCAGCTATCAGGGGGGAGACACTGAAGCTTTCTTT. Residues: CASSYQGGDTEAFF.

This chain joins TRBV3-1 (or the pseudogene TRBV3-2) and TRBJ2-1, with TRBD2 matching over 8 bases. The CDR3 is 17 residues long. Germline-derived CDR1 and CDR2 are LGHDT and YNNKEL (reference sequence). The junction had 7 bases not matched to a gene; V was cut back by 3 bases and J by 0 bases. The CDR3 loop is CASSHTGGPGSYNEQFF. As DNA, the CDR3 is TGTGCCAGCAGCCATACGGGAGGGCCTGGCTCCTACAATGAGCAGTTCTTC.

The CDR3 nucleotides read TGTGCCAGCAGCCCCGACGGGGACAGGGGTCCAAATGAGCAGTTCTTC. It specifies CASSPDGDRGPNEQFF. The rearrangement links TRBV13 to TRBJ2-1; 10 bases are a match to TRBD1. CDR3 length: 16 amino acids. The germline V gene encodes CDR1 PRHDT and CDR2 FYEKMQ (reference sequence). The V segment lost 5 bases and the J segment 7 bases; nucleotides outside the gene matches: 11. Filled out from reference TRBV13 and TRBJ2-1, the complete variable domain reads AAGVIQSPRHLIKEKRETATLKCYPIPRHDTVYWYQQGPGQDPQFLISFYEKMQSDKGSIPDRFSAQQFSDYHSELNMSSLELGDSALYFCASSPDGDRGPNEQFFGPGTRLTVL.

The chain links TRBV20-1 to TRBJ2-7; 10 bases map to TRBD2. After removal of 3 bases from V and 2 bases from J, the junction contained 1 base not matched to a gene. The length of the CDR3 is 13 residues. The germline V gene encodes CDR1 DFQATT and CDR2 SNEGSKA (reference sequence). The CDR3 DNA is TGCAGTGCTAGTGGGACTAGCGCCTACGAGCAGTACTTC. Translation: CSASGTSAYEQYF.

The chain couples TRBV2 to TRBJ1-4; 8 bases align to TRBD1. With V trimmed by 6 bases and J by 0 bases, 6 bases remained unmatched. Germline V CDR1 and CDR2: SNHLY, FYNNEI. The CDR3 covers 16 residues. In DNA form, the CDR3 reads TGTGCCAGCAGCGCGGACAGGGCTGCAACTAATGAAAAACTGTTTTTT. Translation gives CASSADRAATNEKLFF. The whole variable domain, filled in from reference TRBV2 and TRBJ1-4, reads EPEVTQTPSHQVTQMGQEVILRCVPISNHLYFYWYRQILGQKVEFLVSFYNNEISEKSEIFDDQFSVERPDGSNFTLKIRSTKLEDSAMYFCASSADRAATNEKLFFGSGTQLSVL.

V gene TRBV11-2 combines with J gene TRBJ2-7; 8 nucleotides match TRBD1. After removal of 5 bases from V and 6 bases from J, the junction contained 12 bases not matched to a gene. Germline V gives CDR1 SGHAT, CDR2 FQNNGV. This CDR3 region has 15 residues. CDR3 region: CASSATGTGIREQYF. CDR3 nucleotides: TGTGCCAGCAGCGCAACCGGGACAGGTATCCGCGAGCAGTACTTC.

This clone was detected only a few times. The V gene is TRBV29-1, the J gene TRBJ2-1; 8 nucleotides align to TRBD2. V shed 3 bases and J 5 bases; nucleotides not matched to a gene: 6. The CDR3 consists of 14 residues. CDR1 is SQVTM, CDR2 ANQGSEA, per germline. CDR3 region: CSVEARGVNNEQFF. As DNA, the CDR3 is TGCAGCGTTGAGGCGCGGGGGGTTAACAATGAGCAGTTCTTC.

This clone has only one observation. The chain joins TRBV10-1 to TRBJ1-2; D is perhaps TRBD1 (6 bases). The CDR3 has 12 amino acids. Germline lookup yields CDR1 WNHNN and CDR2 SYGVQD (reference sequence). Between the trimmed V and J ends, which lost 6 bases and 6 bases, there was a span of 11 bases. The CDR3 bases are TGCGCCAGCAGCCCGGACAGAAATGGCTACACCTTC. Its translation is CASSPDRNGYTF.

The chain is built from TRBV28 and TRBJ1-6; D is possibly TRBD1 (5 bases). This CDR3 is 13 amino acids long. Germline V gene lookup returns CDR1 MDHEN and CDR2 SYDVKM. V shed 4 bases and J shed 10 bases, with 11 bases lying between them. CDR3 sequence reads: CASSSGQRSPLHF. CDR3 DNA: TGTGCCAGCAGTTCAGGACAAAGGTCACCCCTCCACTTT.

The V gene is TRBV6-5, the J gene TRBJ1-1, with TRBD1 identical over 7 bases. The CDR3 is 15 residues long. V was pared by 4 bases and J by 0 bases, with 5 bases of the junction left unmatched. CDR1 MNHEY and CDR2 SVGAGI come from the germline V gene. The CDR3 DNA is TGTGCCAGCAGTTCAAGACAGGGTCTGAACACTGAAGCTTTCTTT. Amino acid sequence: CASSSRQGLNTEAFF.

The DNA for the CDR3 is TGCGCCAGCAGCCAAGCGATCCCCTGGGCGGGGGATGAGCAGTTCTTC. Its translation is CASSQAIPWAGDEQFF. The rearrangement uses TRBV4-1 and TRBJ2-1, with TRBD2 matching 7 bases. The CDR3 totals 16 residues. Germline trimming cut 1 base from V and 8 bases from J; bases unmatched to any gene: 11. Germline CDR1 MGHRA, CDR2 YSYEKL.

This clone was recorded once. The CDR3: CASSEWRGETQYF. In nucleotides, the CDR3 is TGTGCCAGCAGTGAATGGAGGGGTGAGACCCAGTACTTC. The chain links TRBV6-1 to TRBJ2-5; a possible D gene is TRBD2 (6 bases). This CDR3 has 13 residues. V was pared by 2 bases and J by 5 bases, with 9 bases between. CDR1 MNHNS and CDR2 SASEGT come from the germline V gene.

This chain joins TRBV6-5 and TRBJ2-1; possibly TRBD2 for D (5 bases). CDR1 is MNHEY and CDR2 is SVGAGI in the germline V gene. This CDR3 has 13 amino acids. Between the trimmed V and J ends, which lost 11 bases and 3 bases, there was a span of 14 bases. The CDR3 protein is CAGRNQGYNEQFF. The CDR3 DNA sequence: TGTGCCGGGAGAAACCAAGGCTACAATGAGCAGTTCTTC.

This clone was observed a few times. The J gene is TRBJ1-2, the V gene TRBV5-6; TRBD1 might be the D (5 bases). The V gene's germline CDR1 is SGHDT and CDR2 YYEEEE. The V and J ends lost 2 bases and 7 bases respectively, with 15 bases between them. This CDR3 contains 14 residues. CDR3 in amino acids: CASSLGQGGVGYTF. CDR3 bases: TGTGCCAGCAGCTTAGGGCAGGGCGGGGTTGGCTACACCTTC.

This clone occurred once. The chain carries TRBV6-5 and TRBJ1-2; maybe TRBD1 (5 bases). V dropped 0 bases and J dropped 2 bases, with 7 bases sitting between them. From germline, CDR1 is MNHEY and CDR2 SVGAGI. The CDR3 is 14 amino acids. CDR3 in amino acids: CASSYSRTNYGYTF. In nucleotides, the CDR3 is TGTGCCAGCAGTTACTCCCGGACAAACTATGGCTACACCTTC.

The CDR3 spells CASSLLPRGEQFF. CDR3 nucleotide sequence: TGTGCCAGCAGCTTACTACCTAGAGGTGAGCAGTTCTTC. J is TRBJ2-1 and V is TRBV11-1; D call uncertain. Trimming stripped 2 bases from V and 9 bases from J, with 11 bases between. This CDR3 comprises 13 residues. The germline gives CDR1 SGHAT, CDR2 FQDESV (reference sequence).

The V gene is TRBV6-4, the J gene TRBJ2-5; 8 bases align to TRBD2. V lost 5 bases, J lost 1 base, and 6 bases stayed unmatched. The germline CDR1 and CDR2 sequences are MRHNA and SNTAGT. This CDR3 region has 15 residues. CDR3 amino acids: CASSPSGGPQETQYF. The CDR3, as DNA: TGTGCCAGCAGTCCAAGCGGGGGACCCCAAGAGACCCAGTACTTC.

This chain uses TRBV7-6 with TRBJ1-4; no clear D. CDR1 and CDR2 (germline): SGHVS, FNYEAQ. This CDR3 has 15 residues. Trimming removed 2 bases from V and 5 bases from J, with 12 bases in between. CDR3 region: CASSLHGAANEKLFF. Here the CDR3 DNA reads TGTGCCAGCAGCTTACATGGAGCAGCCAATGAAAAACTGTTTTTT.

In this sample, this clone turned up a few times. The rearrangement joins TRBV6-2 or TRBV6-3 to TRBJ1-1; 11 nucleotides agree with TRBD1. With 6 bases clipped from V and 2 bases from J, the junction kept 14 bases outside the gene matches. Germline lookup yields CDR1 MNHEY and CDR2 SVGEGT. CDR3 length: 18 amino acids. CDR3 residues: CASSFGTGGRKLNTEAFF. The DNA for the CDR3 is TGTGCCAGCAGCTTCGGGACAGGGGGTAGGAAGCTCAACACTGAAGCTTTCTTT.

This sequence joins TRBV6-2 or TRBV6-3 and TRBJ1-2; TRBD1 matches at 10 bases. CDR1 and CDR2 (germline): MNHEY, SVGEGT. The CDR3 has 17 residues. The trim removed 6 bases at V and 4 bases at J, leaving 14 bases unmatched. The CDR3 here is CASSPNRGTGDFYGYTF. In DNA, the CDR3 is TGTGCCAGCAGCCCTAACCGAGGGACAGGGGACTTCTATGGCTACACCTTC.

The chain employs TRBV7-2 and TRBJ1-5; 9 nucleotides agree with TRBD1. From germline, CDR1 is SGHTA and CDR2 FQGNSA. The CDR3 length is 15 residues. V lost 4 bases and J lost 6; bases outside the gene matches: 7. CDR3 in amino acids: CASSSRQGEAQPQHF. CDR3 DNA: TGTGCCAGCAGCTCAAGACAGGGGGAGGCTCAGCCCCAGCATTTT.

V gene TRBV9 combines with J gene TRBJ1-4; D is possibly TRBD1 (5 bases). The CDR3 is 15 amino acids. The germline gives CDR1 SGDLS, CDR2 YYNGEE. V lost 4 bases and J lost 8, with 18 bases in between. CDR3 amino acids: CASSPISGRSEKLFF. The DNA of the CDR3 is TGTGCCAGCAGCCCCATCTCAGGGAGGTCCGAAAAACTGTTTTTT.

J is TRBJ2-5 and V is TRBV18, with 7 positions matching TRBD1. This CDR3 region has 17 residues. CDR1 is KGHSH and CDR2 is LQKENI in the germline V gene. Germline trimming cut 0 bases from V and 1 base from J; bases unmatched to any gene: 8. The CDR3 loop reads CASSPPRGGQFQETQYF. The CDR3 nucleotides are TGTGCCAGCTCACCACCGCGAGGGGGACAGTTCCAAGAGACCCAGTACTTC.

This clone was recorded once. The chain has TRBV28 and TRBJ2-6, with D maybe TRBD1 (5 bases). The length of the CDR3 is 16 residues. Trimming cost V 2 bases and J 2 bases, with 10 bases left between them. Germline V gene sequence: CDR1 MDHEN, CDR2 SYDVKM. This CDR3 is CASSLISRAGANVLTF. The CDR3 DNA reads as TGTGCCAGCAGTTTAATAAGCAGGGCTGGGGCCAACGTCCTGACTTTC.

The V call is TRBV18, the J call TRBJ1-2; the match to TRBD1 covers 12 bases. V lost 6 bases, J lost 8 bases, and 4 bases stayed unmatched. The V gene's germline CDR1 is KGHSH and CDR2 LQKENI. The length of the CDR3 is 13 residues. CDR3 DNA: TGTGCCAGCTCGGGACAGGGGGCGCGGGGCTACACCTTC. Translation: CASSGQGARGYTF.

The chain recombines TRBV7-2 with TRBJ2-1; 10 bases line up with TRBD1. CDR3 length equals 14 residues. Germline CDR1 and CDR2: SGHTA and FQGNSA. After removal of 5 bases from V and 10 bases from J, the junction contained 8 bases not matched to a gene. The CDR3 DNA is TGTGCCAGCAGCGGGGGACAGGGGACGGGAGAGCAGTTCTTC. Translated: CASSGGQGTGEQFF.

The rearrangement joins TRBV3-1 (or the pseudogene TRBV3-2) to TRBJ1-2, with TRBD1 as a possible D gene (5 bases). In germline, CDR1 is LGHDT, CDR2 YNNKEL (reference sequence). The V end lost 0 bases, the J end lost 8 bases, and 16 bases lay between the germline ends. The CDR3 totals 15 residues. The CDR3 bases are TGTGCCAGCAGCCAAGATGGCAGGGTTTCCTACGGCTACACCTTC. This sequence encodes CASSQDGRVSYGYTF.